The subject of this entry is one TCR beta chain. Looked up from germline, CDR1 is SGHTA and CDR2 is FQGNSA. V was pared by 5 bases and J by 1 base, with 14 bases between. The CDR3 has 15 residues. This sample is part of a study of blood T cell repertoires in COVID-19. In the original processing: It was from reference gene primer amplification that nucleated cell counts were estimated. Method: immunoSEQ multiplex PCR; TCRdb's copy keeps in-frame clones and lacks some. V, J and clone size were drawn from that table, and D and trimming were deduced from the DNA. The data contain about 54,000 clones, more than 75% of them singletons.

Sequenced: peripheral blood. The receptor was derived from a man aged 50 or older with active COVID-19. The chain combines TRBV7-2 with TRBJ1-1; possible D gene TRBD1, 5 bases. CDR3 in amino acids: CASSRRDAKNTEAFF. In DNA, the CDR3 is TGTGCCAGCAGCCGGCGGGACGCAAAGAACACTGAAGCTTTCTTT.